A selection of T cell receptor beta chains follows, all from one sample in a study of shared clonotypes between healthy human individuals. Generated by immunoSEQ multiplex PCR, the TCRdb table keeps only in-frame clones and is missing some. The sample records fewer than 2.5 million clones, roughly 93% being singletons. Material: naive CD4+ T cells from PBMCs. All receptors come from a man younger than 30 in good health. Some clones in this sample may be carry-over from other donors' samples. Both conserved end residues are part of each CDR3.

V gene	J gene	CDR3 protein
TRBV10-3	TRBJ2-4	CAISESRVANIQYF
TRBV7-9	TRBJ1-2	CASSPGQTYGYTF
TRBV6-1	TRBJ2-5	CASRAMEETQYF
TRBV9	TRBJ1-2	CASSFRGRGPGGYTF
TRBV5-6	TRBJ2-7	CASSLRERHYEQYF
TRBV28	TRBJ1-2	CASRDRGAGDYGYTF
TRBV28	TRBJ2-7	CASSPAGTGAYEQYF
TRBV4-3	TRBJ2-1	CASSQEGGEQFF
TRBV11-2	TRBJ1-6	CASSSRLSSYNSPLHF
TRBV7-2	TRBJ2-1	CASSLAVETNEQFF
TRBV9	TRBJ1-1	CASSVDLNGEAFF
TRBV28	TRBJ1-2	CASSTEGTGHGYTF
TRBV28	TRBJ2-7	CASSLTPGTYEQYF
TRBV10-3	TRBJ1-1	CAISGTIYTEAFF
TRBV2	TRBJ1-4	CASANRKTTNEKLFF
TRBV5-4	TRBJ1-2	CASSLYRGDDGYTF
TRBV27	TRBJ1-1	CASSERARVSEAFF
TRBV5-4	TRBJ1-4	CASSSGGTNEKLFF
TRBV28	TRBJ2-7	CASSLPGLASSSYEQYF
TRBV18	TRBJ2-5	CASSREFQETQYF
TRBV5-1	TRBJ2-1	CASSVGIGSGKFF
TRBV5-1	TRBJ2-5	CASSRGVSQETQYF
TRBV19	TRBJ2-5	CASSTWTEKETQYF
TRBV10-3	TRBJ2-5	CAIASEETQYF
TRBV6-6	TRBJ2-2	CASSWGSGELFF
TRBV5-1	TRBJ2-5	CASSRSGTKETQYF
TRBV6-4	TRBJ1-4	CASNRDAGPPTNEKLFF
TRBV28	TRBJ2-2	CASTLAGGPGVGTGELFF
TRBV6-5	TRBJ1-4	CASTRDRRNEKLFF
TRBV28	TRBJ1-1	CASTEQGTNTEAFF
TRBV7-2	TRBJ2-7	CASSLVSGMRDEQYF
TRBV5-1	TRBJ2-2	CASRTAAANTGELFF